The following is a TCR beta chain sequence with its context. Germline loops: CDR1 MDHEN, CDR2 SYDVKM. The CDR3 length is 17 residues. V dropped 3 bases and J dropped 5 bases, with 19 bases sitting between them. This record comes from a study of blood T cell repertoires in COVID-19. Study-level background: Both acute and convalescent COVID-19 samples were obtained from the United States, Italy and Spain.

Original processing notes: It was from reference gene primer amplification that nucleated cell counts were estimated. Libraries were prepared by immunoSEQ multiplex PCR; TCRdb keeps only in-frame clonotypes and omits some of them. V and J calls and clone size are copied from that table; D and trimming were computed from the DNA. The table has 160,000 or so clones, 90% seen once. The specimen was peripheral blood. The V call is TRBV28, the J call TRBJ2-2; TRBD1 is a possible D gene (6 bases). This sequence was found in a man aged 55 to 70 with active or convalescent COVID-19. CDR3 loop: CASSLVLWTEKTGELFF. DNA for the CDR3: TGTGCCAGCAGTTTGGTACTTTGGACAGAGAAAACCGGGGAGCTGTTTTTT.